Given below is one TCR beta chain in context. Its target is unknown. Germline trimming cut 0 bases from V and 5 bases from J; bases unmatched to any gene: 10. CDR3 size: 16 residues. CDR1 is SGDLS, CDR2 YYNGEE, per germline. This entry comes from a study of cytomegalovirus exposure and HLA in healthy donors. The PCR made use of 60 Vbeta and 13 Jbeta primers. Sequencing used immunoSEQ multiplex PCR; TCRdb keeps in-frame clones, though not all of them. Of around 130,000 clones in the sample, roughly two thirds are singletons; the top ten hold around 1.8%. Donors were nominally healthy when sampled, though unrecorded immune exposures were likely. Study-wide points: For presence/absence analyses, sequencing depth was assumed to be roughly uniform across donors. In a later analysis, a genetic analysis reported fewer productive-TCR N-insertions in an Asian-associated ancestry cluster than the cohort average.

This rearrangement joins TRBV9 to TRBJ1-1; 7 bases agree with TRBD1. The sequenced sample was PBMCs. The receptor was isolated from a male donor in good health and CMV-seronegative. CDR3 nucleotides: TGTGCCAGCAGCGTAGAGGGGGACAGCTGGCGGACTGAAGCTTTCTTT. It codes for CASSVEGDSWRTEAFF.